This T cell receptor beta chain was captured by sequencing in a study of a mutant IDH1 vaccine in newly diagnosed glioma. Study-level background: Earlier therapy was either radiotherapy, temozolomide, or both, and most got both. General observations from the study: Top-clonotype changes in peripheral T cells seemed unrelated to pseudoprogression.

TCRdb keeps only in-frame clones here, not all; method: immunoSEQ multiplex PCR. Among around 59,000 clones listed, more than 90% were seen once. This CDR3 has 13 amino acids. CDR1 and CDR2 from the germline V gene are GTSNPN and SVGIG (reference sequence). V was shortened by 2 bases and J by 0 bases, with 8 bases between the two germline ends. Time point specified: baseline, week 1 (first vaccination visit). The treatment was: pre-vaccination baseline after standard-of-care therapy. Points on this clone: The antigen remains unidentified.

The V call is TRBV30, the J call TRBJ2-7, with D possibly matching TRBD2 (5 bases). The sample was PBMCs, taken from a glioma patient treated with radiotherapy, temozolomide or both. The TCR sequence derives from a man aged 50 to 60 with glioma. The CDR3 region is CAWSRGFSYEQYF. CDR3 in DNA: TGTGCCTGGAGTCGAGGGTTCTCCTACGAGCAGTACTTC.